The source of this TCR beta chain is a study of vaccination effects on CD4 cells after COVID-19. Across the whole study: A few convalescent patients were sampled after vaccination (early and late).

Before sequencing took place, the ViraFEST assay used viral peptide pools to expand antigen-specific CD4+ T cells. Isolating CD4+ T cells followed 9 to 10 days of culture. The individual was infected with SARS-CoV-2 between March and December 2020, as confirmed by PCR. Participants completed two doses of the BNT162b2 or mRNA-1273 vaccine. Every well got around 1.9 million PBMC, which were grown with roughly 9.5 IU/ml IL-2 and around 10 ug/ml peptides. Cells had half their medium changed to IL-2 medium on days 3 and 7. The CDR3 spans 16 residues. The germline CDR1 and CDR2 sequences are MGHRA and YSYEKL. V lost 1 base and J lost 5; bases outside the gene matches: 7. Concerning this clone itself: Its antigen is unidentified.

Sequencing used immunoSEQ multiplex PCR; TCRdb keeps in-frame clones, though not all of them. The sample holds under 15,000 clones, around 82% seen once. This chain joins TRBV4-1 and TRBJ2-5; 10 bases align to TRBD1. This sample comprised CD4+ T cells from PBMCs cultured with SARS-CoV-2 spike peptides, obtained after COVID-19 vaccination. The TCR was taken from a human donor who had a prior SARS-CoV-2 infection. CDR3 sequence (DNA): TGCGCCAGCAGCCAAGTTCCGGGACAGGGGTGGGAGACCCAGTACTTC. As protein: CASSQVPGQGWETQYF.